This T cell receptor beta chain was obtained from a study of spatial heterogeneity in lung cancer (dated 2019 in TCRdb). In terms of the full investigation: Donors were some 78 patients with early-stage, untreated non-small cell lung cancer from the lung TRACERx cohort. In the raw uncorrected reads, each unique combination of TCR and UMI appeared more than ten times on average. Beta-chain transcripts were consistently detected in greater numbers than alpha-chain transcripts, which likely reflects a higher abundance of beta-chain transcripts. TCR repertoire features were related to nonsynonymous mutation counts determined by whole-exome sequencing of tumor tissue. At surgery, both alpha and beta chains were TCR-sequenced in roughly 230 tumor regions, approximately 64 matched nontumor lung samples and a few dozen PBMC samples. Follow-up PBMC samples were sequenced whenever available, with the median time to follow-up being two to three years after resection. TCR alpha and beta repertoires were quantitatively compared across multiple tumor regions, matched nontumor lung and blood in non-small cell lung cancer. The paper as a whole reports these results and caveats: Only 14 to 15 patients were included in comparisons of baseline and follow-up blood repertoires. Ubiquitous expanded tumor TCRs were found in blood more often at tumor resection than at routine follow-up. Confirming at a functional level the hypothesis that regional TCRs recognize regional mutations was considered to require additional single-cell paired TCR alpha and beta sequencing.

The V end loses 4 bases and the J end loses 5 bases, and a stretch of 11 bases separates them. CDR1 LNHNV and CDR2 YYDKDF are derived from the germline V gene (reference sequence). The CDR3, from cysteine to phenylalanine, totals 13 residues. Only the CDR3 region is kept as DNA, spanning 39 bases read in frame from base 1. On this clonotype itself: The specificity of this receptor is unknown. Per-nucleotide qualities are absent, and no much larger clonotype sits a single base away.

The time point label on this specimen signifies: blood at routine non-recurrence follow-up after resection. Whole RNA extracted from tumor and nontumor lung tissue, or from cryopreserved PBMC samples, was used for TCR sequencing without cell sorting. Only patients for whom sufficient RNA was available from at least two tumor regions were selected for TCR sequencing. The library came from 5' RACE. Sequenced on a NextSeq 500. To allow correction of PCR and sequencing errors, the TCR library protocol tagged every TCR cDNA molecule with a unique molecular identifier. As for the authors' bioinformatics: TCR identification, UMI-based error correction and CDR3 extraction were all carried out with Decombinator tools. TCRs above a frequency of 2 per 1,000, corresponding to the top 1% of the tumor frequency distribution, were defined as expanded. Each repertoire was subsampled 100 times to 5,000 TCRs, after which Renyi diversity was computed with the R vegan package. CDR3 similarity networks were built from amino acid triplet string-kernel similarity, connecting CDR3s with pairwise similarity above 0.82. Clones were called with MiXCR by TCRdb after fastp trimmed the public reads at Q25, and only in-frame beta chains were retained. One record per CDR3 amino acid sequence lists the most common genes and DNA. TCRdb, not the authors, supplied the V and J calls. The sample profile shows about 94,000 distinct CDR3 sequences; around 19% of them were found once. The ten largest clones represent just over 20% of the sample.

The specimen was PBMCs, collected at follow-up. The V and J genes are TRBV15 and TRBJ2-5; a weak D assignment points to TRBD2 (7 bases agree). The source of this sequence is a male donor with early-stage non-small cell lung cancer. The CDR3 region has the sequence CATSKGGEETQYF. The nucleotides are TGTGCCACCAGCAAAGGGGGGGAGGAGACCCAGTACTTC.